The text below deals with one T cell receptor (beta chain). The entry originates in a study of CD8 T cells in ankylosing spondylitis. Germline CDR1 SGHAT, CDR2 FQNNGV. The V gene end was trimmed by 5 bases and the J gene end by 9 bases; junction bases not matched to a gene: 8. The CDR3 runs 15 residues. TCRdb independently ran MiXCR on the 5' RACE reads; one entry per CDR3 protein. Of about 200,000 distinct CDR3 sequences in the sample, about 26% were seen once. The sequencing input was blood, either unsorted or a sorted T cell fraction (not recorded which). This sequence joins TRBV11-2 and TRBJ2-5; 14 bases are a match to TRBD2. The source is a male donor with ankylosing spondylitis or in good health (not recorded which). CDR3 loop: CASSAGLAGESSQYF. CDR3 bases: TGTGCCAGCAGCGCGGGACTAGCGGGAGAAAGTTCCCAGTACTTC.